One and the same sample provided the 23 T cell receptor beta chains below, sequenced in a study of OX40 agonist ivuxolimab in advanced cancers. The repertoire was sequenced with immunoSEQ multiplex PCR; TCRdb's copy has only in-frame clones and lacks some. The sample has roughly 88,000 clones; approximately 87% are singletons. The sequencing here drew on CD4+ or CD8+ T cells sorted from blood, taken in a trial of the OX40 agonist ivuxolimab. These receptors were taken from an adult with an advanced solid tumor such as melanoma, head and neck, liver or kidney cancer.

The chain recombines TRBV7-2 with TRBJ2-4; 12 nucleotides agree with TRBD2. CDR1 is SGHTA and CDR2 is FQGNSA in the germline V gene. The CDR3 is 19 residues long. Trimming removed 3 bases from V and 0 bases from J; junction bases left unmatched: 9. The CDR3 sequence: CASSFDPGLAGLAKNIQYF. DNA for the CDR3: TGTGCCAGCAGCTTCGACCCGGGACTAGCGGGTTTAGCCAAAAACATTCAGTACTTC.

The chain carries TRBV11-2 and TRBJ1-2, with a possible D match to TRBD1 (6 bases). Trimming shortened V by 0 bases and J by 4 bases, and 9 bases separated the two germline ends. Germline V gives CDR1 SGHAT, CDR2 FQNNGV. This CDR3 region has 14 residues. Written as DNA, the CDR3 is TGTGCCAGCAGCTTAGACTGGGGGCCCTATGGCTACACCTTC. This gives the protein CASSLDWGPYGYTF.

The sample holds one count of this clone. This chain connects TRBV7-3 to TRBJ1-1, with D possibly matching TRBD1 (5 bases). The V end was cut by 5 bases, the J end by 1 base, with 8 bases between. The CDR3 covers 13 residues. In germline, CDR1 is SGHTA, CDR2 FQGTGA. This chain's CDR3 is CASSPDTNTEAFF. In DNA, the CDR3 is TGTGCCAGCAGCCCGGACACGAACACTGAAGCTTTCTTT.

The V and J genes are TRBV7-9 and TRBJ1-2, with D possibly being TRBD1 (5 bases). Germline V lookup: CDR1 SEHNR, CDR2 FQNEAQ (reference sequence). Trimming took off 4 bases at V and 9 bases at J, with 21 bases between the two ends. This CDR3 spans 15 amino acids. The CDR3 DNA reads as TGTGCCAGCAGCTATGAAGGGACTAAAAGCCTGCGCTACACCTTC. Protein: CASSYEGTKSLRYTF.

The CDR3 loop reads CASSEWSGGTEAFF. CDR3 DNA sequence: TGTGCCAGCAGTGAATGGTCAGGAGGGACTGAAGCTTTCTTT. This chain connects TRBV6-1 to TRBJ1-1; D call uncertain. Germline values: CDR1 MNHNS, CDR2 SASEGT. V shed 2 bases and J shed 5 bases, with 12 bases lying between them. The CDR3 extends over 14 amino acids.

The V gene is TRBV19, the J gene TRBJ2-7, with 10 bases identical to TRBD1. In germline, CDR1 is LNHDA, CDR2 SQIVND (reference sequence). V lost 5 bases, J lost 1 base, and 14 bases stayed unmatched. The CDR3 covers 18 residues. The CDR3 nucleotides are TGTGCCAGTAGTCCGTACCGAGACAGGGGGCCGCTTTCCTACGAGCAGTACTTC. Translation gives CASSPYRDRGPLSYEQYF.

This clone has just a few counts. The V call is TRBV15, the J call TRBJ1-1; unclear D gene. Germline assignment: CDR1 LNHNV and CDR2 YYDKDF (reference sequence). Deletions cut 2 bases from V and 7 bases from J, with 11 bases between. The CDR3 is 13 residues long. CDR3 bases: TGTGCCACCAGCAGACATCTGGGGTATGAAGCTTTCTTT. Amino acid sequence: CATSRHLGYEAFF.

The rearrangement links TRBV28 to TRBJ2-2; 7 nucleotides line up with TRBD2. V shed 8 bases, J shed 1 base, and the junction held 7 bases outside the gene matches. The germline V gene encodes CDR1 MDHEN and CDR2 SYDVKM. The CDR3 is 15 amino acids. The CDR3 DNA is TGTGCCAGCCTAAAGGGGAGGGGGAACACCGGGGAGCTGTTTTTT. Translating it yields CASLKGRGNTGELFF. Full variable domain (rest looked up from reference TRBV28 and TRBJ2-2): DVKVTQSSRYLVKRTGEKVFLECVQDMDHENMFWYRQDPGLGLRLIYFSYDVKMKEKGDIPEGYSVSREKKERFSLILESASTNQTSMYLCASLKGRGNTGELFFGEGSRLTVL.

This clone was recorded only once. V usage is TRBV11-3 and J usage is TRBJ1-1, with a weak D call TRBD1 (6 bases). The V end was cut by 3 bases, the J end by 0 bases, with 11 bases between. Germline V lookup: CDR1 SGHNT, CDR2 YENEEA. The CDR3 spans 15 residues. For the CDR3, the DNA is TGTGCCAGCAGCTTGGATCAGGGGATGAACACTGAAGCTTTCTTT. Translated, it gives CASSLDQGMNTEAFF. Full variable domain (missing parts from reference TRBV11-3 and TRBJ1-1): EAGVVQSPRYKIIEKKQPVAFWCNPISGHNTLYWYLQNLGQGPELLIRYENEEAVDDSQLPKDRFSAERLKGVDSTLKIQPAELGDSAVYLCASSLDQGMNTEAFFGQGTRLTVV.

The genes are TRBV7-9 and TRBJ2-1; D remains ambiguous. The germline V and J ends were trimmed by 1 base and 5 bases, with 6 bases remaining between them. CDR1 is SEHNR, CDR2 FQNEAQ, per germline (reference sequence). The CDR3 contains 13 residues. CDR3 sequence: CASSLEQNNEQFF. The CDR3 DNA is TGTGCCAGCAGCTTAGAACAGAACAATGAGCAGTTCTTC.

The V and J genes are TRBV5-4 and TRBJ2-5; 12 bases map to TRBD2. Germline CDR1 SGHNT, CDR2 YYREEE (reference sequence). The CDR3 totals 17 residues. The J segment lost 5 bases and the V segment lost 2 bases, leaving 10 bases of the junction unmatched. The CDR3 loop is CASSFPSGRAAMETQYF. CDR3 sequence (DNA): TGTGCCAGCAGCTTCCCTAGCGGGAGGGCCGCGATGGAGACCCAGTACTTC. The full variable domain, with the rest looked up from reference TRBV5-4 and TRBJ2-5, is ETGVTQSPTHLIKTRGQQVTLRCSSQSGHNTVSWYQQALGQGPQFIFQYYREEENGRGNFPPRFSGLQFPNYSSELNVNALELDDSALYLCASSFPSGRAAMETQYFGPGTRLLVL.

This chain links TRBV11-3 with TRBJ2-1; 10 nucleotides line up with TRBD1. Per germline, CDR1 SGHNT and CDR2 YENEEA. The CDR3 covers 15 residues. The J segment lost 4 bases and the V segment lost 5 bases, leaving 5 bases of the junction unmatched. CDR3 DNA sequence: TGTGCCAGCAGCCTCCGGGACAGGGGTTACAATGAGCAGTTCTTC. Encoded protein: CASSLRDRGYNEQFF.

The rearrangement links TRBV9 to TRBJ1-6; a possible D gene is TRBD1 (5 bases). The CDR3 loop spans 15 amino acids. The V and J ends lost 3 bases and 6 bases respectively, with 13 bases between them. In germline, CDR1 is SGDLS, CDR2 YYNGEE. The CDR3 bases are TGTGCCAGCAGCGCGTCGTTAGGGGTTAATTCACCCCTCCACTTT. Amino acids: CASSASLGVNSPLHF.

The chain joins TRBV13 to TRBJ2-7; 11 bases fit TRBD2. CDR3 length equals 17 residues. Germline-derived CDR1 and CDR2 are PRHDT and FYEKMQ (reference sequence). J gave up 1 base and V 5 bases, and 10 bases lay outside the gene matches. The chain's CDR3 is CASSGGTSGPFSYEQYF. In DNA, the CDR3 is TGTGCCAGCAGCGGCGGGACTAGCGGACCTTTTTCCTACGAGCAGTACTTC.

The chain joins TRBV7-2 to TRBJ1-3; D remains unclear. CDR1 and CDR2 from the germline V gene are SGHTA and FQGNSA. This CDR3 spans 14 amino acids. V shed 5 bases and J shed 2 bases, with 10 bases lying between them. The CDR3 nucleotides read TGTGCCAGCAGCCCCCCGTGGACTGGAAACACCATATATTTT. This translates into CASSPPWTGNTIYF.

The chain has TRBV10-3 and TRBJ1-2; perhaps TRBD1 as D (6 bases). The CDR3 length is 13 residues. Looked up from germline, CDR1 is ENHRY and CDR2 is SYGVKD. V lost 6 bases to trimming and J lost 2 bases, with 10 bases between them. The CDR3 here is CAIRGQLNYGYTF. CDR3 bases: TGTGCCATCAGAGGACAGCTGAACTATGGCTACACCTTC.

The chain links TRBV5-1 to TRBJ2-7, with unresolved D. With 1 base removed from V and 3 bases from J, the gap between germline ends came to 11 bases. Germline V gene lookup returns CDR1 SGHRS and CDR2 YFSETQ. The CDR3 consists of 14 residues. CDR3 in DNA: TGCGCCAGCAGCTTGCAGAGCCTGGGCTACGAGCAGTACTTC. Translation gives CASSLQSLGYEQYF.

The chain uses TRBV5-1 and TRBJ2-3; D call uncertain. The V end was cut by 4 bases, the J end by 0 bases, with 6 bases between. The CDR3 contains 13 residues. Germline CDR1 SGHRS, CDR2 YFSETQ. The CDR3 is CASSTPSTDTQYF. As DNA, the CDR3 is TGCGCCAGCAGCACCCCTAGCACAGATACGCAGTATTTT.

V and J are TRBV7-6 and TRBJ1-1, with 7 positions matching TRBD1. The germline V gene encodes CDR1 SGHVS and CDR2 FNYEAQ. CDR3 size: 14 residues. V dropped 6 bases and J dropped 1; count of bases not matched to a gene: 5. CDR3 sequence: CASRRGGSNTEAFF. In DNA form, the CDR3 reads TGTGCCAGCAGGCGAGGGGGCTCGAACACTGAAGCTTTCTTT.

The V call is TRBV19, the J call TRBJ2-1, with D unclear. V dropped 8 bases and J dropped 3 bases, with 20 bases sitting between them. The CDR3 totals 16 residues. Germline lookup yields CDR1 LNHDA and CDR2 SQIVND (reference sequence). The CDR3 protein is CASPPFGQAFYNEQFF. CDR3 in DNA: TGTGCCAGTCCCCCGTTTGGGCAGGCCTTCTACAATGAGCAGTTCTTC.

J is TRBJ2-5 and V is TRBV5-8; TRBD1 aligns across 8 bases. This CDR3 spans 14 amino acids. The V segment lost 0 bases and the J segment 8 bases; nucleotides outside the gene matches: 6. The germline V gene encodes CDR1 SGHTS and CDR2 YDEGEE. CDR3 in amino acids: CASSLGQGKSTQYF. The CDR3, as DNA: TGTGCCAGCAGCTTGGGACAGGGGAAGAGTACCCAGTACTTC. The full variable domain, completed using reference TRBV5-8 and TRBJ2-5, is EAGVTQSPTHLIKTRGQQATLRCSPISGHTSVYWYQQALGLGLQFLLWYDEGEERNRGNFPPRFSGRQFPNYSSELNVNALELEDSALYLCASSLGQGKSTQYFGPGTRLLVL.

As regards this clone: Germline is not matched at one junction end, which may reflect a read error. Other DNA sequences of this sample code for an identical CDR3. V gene TRBV6-1 combines with J gene TRBJ1-4; unclear D gene. Germline V CDR1 and CDR2: MNHNS, SASEGT. CDR3 length: 14 amino acids. CDR3 in amino acids: CASSAFRRDEKLFF. CDR3 coding DNA: TGTGCCAGCAGTGCCTTTCGACGGGATGAAAAACTGTTTTTC.

The gene calls are TRBV7-2 and TRBJ1-3, with D unresolved. V was cut by 5 bases and J by 0 bases, with 8 bases left in between. This CDR3 spans 14 amino acids. CDR1 and CDR2 (germline): SGHTA, FQGNSA. This CDR3 is CASSSPSSGNTIYF. In DNA form, the CDR3 reads TGTGCCAGCAGCAGCCCGAGCTCTGGAAACACCATATATTTT.